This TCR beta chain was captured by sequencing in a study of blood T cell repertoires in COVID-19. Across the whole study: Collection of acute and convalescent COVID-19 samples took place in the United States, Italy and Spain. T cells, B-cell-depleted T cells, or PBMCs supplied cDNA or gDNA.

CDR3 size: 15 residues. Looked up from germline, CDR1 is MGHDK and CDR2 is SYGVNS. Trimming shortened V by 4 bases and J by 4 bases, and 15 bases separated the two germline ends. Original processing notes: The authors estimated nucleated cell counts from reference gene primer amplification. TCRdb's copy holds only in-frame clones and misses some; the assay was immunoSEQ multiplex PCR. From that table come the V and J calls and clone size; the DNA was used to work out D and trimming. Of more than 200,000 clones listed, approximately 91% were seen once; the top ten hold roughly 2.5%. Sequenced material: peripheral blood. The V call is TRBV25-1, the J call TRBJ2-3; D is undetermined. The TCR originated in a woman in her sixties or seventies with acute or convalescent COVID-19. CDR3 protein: CASSARGFSADTQYF. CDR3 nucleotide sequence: TGTGCCAGCAGTGCCCGCGGCTTCTCCGCAGATACGCAGTATTTT.